These 10 T cell receptor beta chains originate from one sample sequenced in a study of glioma-infiltrating T cells after dendritic cell vaccination. Profiled with immunoSEQ multiplex PCR; TCRdb holds only in-frame clones, not every one. This table has about 92,000 clones, around 86% appearing once. This specimen consisted of blood, obtained before dendritic cell vaccination. These receptors came from a human donor with glioblastoma.

The chain couples TRBV13 to TRBJ1-5; 7 bases map to TRBD1. From germline, CDR1 is PRHDT and CDR2 FYEKMQ (reference sequence). The CDR3 length is 17 residues. Trimming at V came to 3 bases and at J to 1 base, leaving 9 bases not matched to a gene. CDR3 loop: CASSFRQGESSNQPQHF. CDR3 nucleotides: TGTGCCAGCAGCTTCCGACAGGGAGAATCGAGCAATCAGCCCCAGCATTTT.

The CDR3 nucleotides are TGTGCCAGCAGTTCTGTGGGTGGGAGGTATGGCTACACCTTC. It yields the protein CASSSVGGRYGYTF. J is TRBJ1-2 and V is TRBV27; no definite D call. The CDR3 is 14 amino acids. From germline, CDR1 is MNHEY and CDR2 SMNVEV (reference sequence). Between the trimmed V and J ends, which lost 4 bases and 5 bases, there was a span of 14 bases.

The rearrangement uses TRBV5-4 and TRBJ2-5; D may be TRBD2 (6 bases). CDR1 is SGHNT and CDR2 is YYREEE in the germline V gene (reference sequence). V was shortened by 0 bases and J by 4 bases, with 13 bases between the two germline ends. The CDR3 covers 15 residues. The CDR3 protein is CASSLVGGGRETQYF. The CDR3 nucleotides read TGTGCCAGCAGCTTGGTGGGAGGAGGCCGAGAGACCCAGTACTTC.

The chain has TRBV9 and TRBJ1-2; 8 positions match TRBD1. Germline CDR1 is SGDLS and CDR2 is YYNGEE. The V and J ends lost 0 bases and 6 bases, in that order; junction bases with no gene match: 4. The CDR3 is made up of 14 amino acids. The CDR3 loop reads CASSVAGGFDGYTF. Here the CDR3 DNA reads TGTGCCAGCAGCGTAGCAGGGGGCTTCGATGGCTACACCTTC.

The V call is TRBV19, the J call TRBJ2-2; D is uncertain. The CDR3 is made up of 16 amino acids. The V gene lost 0 bases and the J gene lost 1 base, with 9 bases spanning the gap. Germline V CDR1 and CDR2: LNHDA, SQIVND (reference sequence). The CDR3 bases are TGTGCCAGTAGTATAGATTTGGCAGGGAACACCGGGGAGCTGTTTTTT. Residues: CASSIDLAGNTGELFF.

The sample holds one count of this clone. The chain uses TRBV20-1 and TRBJ1-2; D is unresolved. Germline V gene data show CDR1 as DFQATT and CDR2 as SNEGSKA (reference sequence). V shed 3 bases and J shed 1 base, with 3 bases lying between them. The CDR3 runs 11 residues. The DNA of the CDR3 is TGCAGTGCTAGCCTTAACTATGGCTACACCTTC. It encodes CSASLNYGYTF.

J is TRBJ2-7 and V is TRBV2; TRBD2 matches 7 bases. The CDR3 spans 17 residues. Per the germline V gene, CDR1 is SNHLY and CDR2 is FYNNEI. The junction had 11 bases not matched to a gene; V was cut back by 0 bases and J by 3 bases. The CDR3 sequence: CASSEAGPASGGYEQYF. The CDR3 region has the DNA TGTGCCAGCAGTGAAGCGGGTCCGGCTAGCGGAGGCTACGAGCAGTACTTC.

This chain links TRBV4-2 with TRBJ2-7; 9 bases agree with TRBD2. The V gene end was trimmed by 4 bases and the J gene end by 6 bases; junction bases not matched to a gene: 13. This CDR3 is built from 16 residues. Germline CDR1 reads LGHNA; CDR2 reads YNFKEQ. The CDR3 region has the DNA TGTGCCAGCAGCCCCCCTCCTAGCGGGACCTTGGGCGAGCAGTACTTC. This sequence encodes CASSPPPSGTLGEQYF.

The chain combines TRBV2 with TRBJ1-3; 7 bases align to TRBD1. CDR3 size: 15 residues. Losses at the gene ends were 6 bases for V and 2 bases for J; bases not matched to a gene: 7. Per germline, CDR1 SNHLY and CDR2 FYNNEI. As DNA, the CDR3 is TGTGCCAGCAGGGGGGGACAGCTGGCTGGAAACACCATATATTTT. Encoded protein: CASRGGQLAGNTIYF. The full variable domain, in which reference TRBV2 and TRBJ1-3 provide the parts outside the CDR3, is EPEVTQTPSHQVTQMGQEVILRCVPISNHLYFYWYRQILGQKVEFLVSFYNNEISEKSEIFDDQFSVERPDGSNFTLKIRSTKLEDSAMYFCASRGGQLAGNTIYFGEGSWLTVV.

There are a few counts of this clone. This chain links TRBV19 with TRBJ1-2, with TRBD1 matching over 9 bases. The V segment lost 3 bases and the J segment 9 bases; nucleotides outside the gene matches: 8. The CDR3 runs to 14 residues. Per germline, CDR1 LNHDA and CDR2 SQIVND (reference sequence). The CDR3 DNA is TGTGCCAGTAGTATGGGGACAGGGAGTTCTCGCTACACCTTC. Encoded protein: CASSMGTGSSRYTF.